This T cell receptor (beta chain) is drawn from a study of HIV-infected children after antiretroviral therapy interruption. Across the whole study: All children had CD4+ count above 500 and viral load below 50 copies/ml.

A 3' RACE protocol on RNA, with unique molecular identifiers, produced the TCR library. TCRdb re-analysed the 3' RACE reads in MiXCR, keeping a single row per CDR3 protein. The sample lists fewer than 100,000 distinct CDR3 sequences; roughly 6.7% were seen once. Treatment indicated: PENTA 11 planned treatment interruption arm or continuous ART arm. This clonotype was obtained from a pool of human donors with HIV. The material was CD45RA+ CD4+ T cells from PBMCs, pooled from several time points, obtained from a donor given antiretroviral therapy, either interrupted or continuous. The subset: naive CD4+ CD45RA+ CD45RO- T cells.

The CDR3 spells CASSPLESPYEQYF. The DNA of the CDR3 is TGTGCCAGCAGCCCTCTGGAGTCCCCCTACGAGCAGTACTTC. The V call is TRBV21-1, the J call TRBJ2-7; TRBD2, as called in the table, went unchecked against the DNA. TRBV21-1 is classified as a pseudogene. This CDR3 has 14 residues.